This is a list of T cell receptor beta chains from one sample in a study of OX40 agonist ivuxolimab in advanced cancers. The data were produced by immunoSEQ multiplex PCR, yet TCRdb's version contains in-frame clones alone and is incomplete. The sample contains tens of thousands of clones, approximately 85% of which appear only once. Sample: CD4+ or CD8+ T cells sorted from blood, taken in a trial of the OX40 agonist ivuxolimab. Receptors were obtained from an adult with an advanced solid tumor such as melanoma, head and neck, liver or kidney cancer. Each CDR3 is given with its conserved first and last residue. D genes are given only for firm matches. Only some rows state a clone size, as once, few, many or a class for expanded clones.

J: TRBJ2-7
V: TRBV28
D: -
size: -
CDR3: CASSFPAGTHEQYF
DNA: TGTGCCAGCAGTTTCCCTGCAGGGACCCACGAGCAGTACTTC

J: TRBJ2-4
V: TRBV6-5
D: TRBD1
size: -
CDR3: CASRRTGGKGNIQYF
DNA: TGTGCCAGCAGACGCACAGGGGGAAAGGGGAACATTCAGTACTTC

J: TRBJ2-3
V: TRBV10-3
D: -
size: -
CDR3: CAIGLEDTQYF
DNA: TGTGCCATCGGGTTGGAAGATACGCAGTATTTT

J: TRBJ1-1
V: TRBV5-4
D: TRBD1
size: -
CDR3: CASSMGQGNTEAFF
DNA: TGTGCCAGCAGCATGGGACAGGGGAACACTGAAGCTTTCTTT

J: TRBJ2-1
V: TRBV6-1
D: -
size: -
CDR3: CASSLPAGSHNEQFF
DNA: TGTGCCAGCAGTCTCCCGGCAGGGTCCCACAATGAGCAGTTCTTC

J: TRBJ2-1
V: TRBV7-3
D: -
size: -
CDR3: CASSLQGGDEQFF
DNA: TGTGCCAGCAGCTTACAAGGGGGAGATGAGCAGTTCTTC

J: TRBJ1-2
V: TRBV2
D: -
size: -
CDR3: CASSEKYGYTF
DNA: TGTGCCAGCAGTGAAAAGTATGGCTACACCTTC

J: TRBJ1-5
V: TRBV7-8
D: -
size: few
CDR3: CASSLVSGTNQPQHF
DNA: TGTGCCAGCAGCTTAGTATCAGGGACTAATCAGCCCCAGCATTTT

J: TRBJ2-1
V: TRBV30
D: -
size: -
CDR3: CAWSVQAYNEQFF
DNA: TGTGCCTGGAGTGTACAAGCCTACAATGAGCAGTTCTTC

J: TRBJ2-7
V: TRBV5-3
D: TRBD2
size: -
CDR3: CARSFGLAGEPAYEQYF
DNA: TGTGCCAGAAGCTTTGGACTAGCGGGAGAGCCGGCCTACGAGCAGTACTTC

J: TRBJ1-2
V: TRBV5-5
D: -
size: -
CDR3: CASSLVSDYGYTF
DNA: TGTGCCAGCAGCTTGGTGTCAGATTATGGCTACACCTTC

J: TRBJ1-2
V: TRBV30
D: -
size: -
CDR3: CAWSVPGPNYGYTF
DNA: TGTGCCTGGAGTGTACCGGGACCAAACTATGGCTACACCTTC

J: TRBJ1-1
V: TRBV2
D: -
size: few
CDR3: CASRKAYTEAFF
DNA: TGTGCCAGCAGGAAGGCGTACACTGAAGCTTTCTTT

J: TRBJ2-1
V: TRBV28
D: TRBD2
size: -
CDR3: CASSLYSAGGQYNEQFF
DNA: TGTGCCAGCAGTTTATATTCGGCGGGAGGGCAGTACAATGAGCAGTTCTTC

J: TRBJ1-4
V: TRBV5-1
D: -
size: -
CDR3: CASSPGANEKLFF
DNA: TGCGCCAGCAGCCCCGGTGCAAATGAAAAACTGTTTTTT

J: TRBJ2-7
V: TRBV11-2
D: TRBD1
size: -
CDR3: CASSLGQGRYEQYF
DNA: TGTGCCAGCAGCTTAGGACAGGGTCGGTACGAGCAGTACTTC

J: TRBJ1-1
V: TRBV29-1
D: TRBD1
size: -
CDR3: CSAGQGGTEAFF
DNA: TGCAGCGCAGGACAGGGGGGCACTGAAGCTTTCTTT